Listed here are 22 T cell receptor beta chains from one sample, sequenced in a study of PD-1 blockade in classical Hodgkin lymphoma. Following autologous stem cell transplantation, relapse occurred in every patient, and exposure to brentuximab vedotin varied. Clones were read by immunoSEQ multiplex PCR, and TCRdb kept only the in-frame ones, dropping some. The sample shows approximately 41,000 clones, approximately 90% of them seen only once. Here the sequenced sample was peripheral blood mononuclear cells (PBMCs), taken before the second cycle of nivolumab. The receptors shown here come from a human donor with classical Hodgkin lymphoma.

The V gene is TRBV7-9, the J gene TRBJ2-1; TRBD2 might be the D (5 bases). Deletions cut 8 bases from V and 8 bases from J, with 16 bases between. CDR1 is SEHNR, CDR2 FQNEAQ, per germline (reference sequence). The CDR3 runs to 13 residues. The CDR3 loop is CASFPAEVDEQFF. As DNA, the CDR3 is TGTGCCAGCTTTCCAGCGGAGGTTGATGAGCAGTTCTTC.

The V and J genes are TRBV7-3 and TRBJ2-2, with a possible D match to TRBD1 (5 bases). Germline CDR1 SGHTA, CDR2 FQGTGA. This CDR3 has 16 residues. Trimming removed 3 bases at V and 5 bases at J, with 16 bases between. The chain's CDR3 is CASSLVLGAWTGELFF. As DNA, the CDR3 is TGTGCCAGCAGCTTGGTTCTTGGGGCCTGGACCGGGGAGCTGTTTTTT.

The chain couples TRBV28 to TRBJ2-5; D might be TRBD2 (5 bases). Germline V CDR1 and CDR2: MDHEN, SYDVKM. This CDR3 region has 16 residues. Trimming pared 6 bases from V and 3 bases from J, leaving 20 bases between. CDR3 bases: TGTGCCAGCAGAACCCGGGCCATCATCGGGGAAGAGACCCAGTACTTC. Protein: CASRTRAIIGEETQYF.

The chain is built from TRBV7-7 and TRBJ2-2; the match to TRBD1 covers 8 bases. With V trimmed by 6 bases and J by 7 bases, 4 bases remained unmatched. The CDR3 runs to 13 residues. The germline V gene has CDR1 SSHAT and CDR2 FNYEAQ (reference sequence). CDR3 protein: CASRLDRDGELFF. The CDR3, as DNA: TGTGCCAGCAGATTGGACAGGGACGGGGAGCTGTTTTTT.

This chain joins TRBV4-1 and TRBJ1-4; TRBD1 aligns across 9 bases. The junction had 5 bases not matched to a gene; V was cut back by 1 base and J by 8 bases. CDR3 length: 15 amino acids. Germline V gives CDR1 MGHRA, CDR2 YSYEKL. CDR3 bases: TGCGCCAGCAGCCAAGGGACAGGGGCCGAGGAAAAACTGTTTTTT. It codes for CASSQGTGAEEKLFF.

The CDR3 DNA is TGTGCCACCAAACCCGGACAGGATCACTATGGCTACACCTTC. It codes for CATKPGQDHYGYTF. The rearrangement joins TRBV6-6 to TRBJ1-2, with TRBD1 matching over 7 bases. V dropped 10 bases and J dropped 3; count of bases not matched to a gene: 11. The CDR3 is made up of 14 amino acids. The germline V gene encodes CDR1 MNHNY and CDR2 SVGAGI (reference sequence).

The chain links TRBV11-2 to TRBJ1-2, with a weak D call TRBD1 (6 bases). Germline loops: CDR1 SGHAT, CDR2 FQNNGV. The germline V and J ends were trimmed by 5 bases and 8 bases, with 18 bases remaining between them. The CDR3 is 14 residues long. The CDR3 DNA sequence: TGTGCCAGCAGCCGGGGACAAGGAACCAACGGCTACACCTTC. Protein sequence: CASSRGQGTNGYTF.

The chain has TRBV11-3 and TRBJ2-1; D is possibly TRBD1 (6 bases). Germline CDR1 and CDR2: SGHNT and YENEEA. This CDR3 contains 13 residues. The ends were cut back, 5 bases at V and 7 bases at J, with 12 bases in the middle. Here the CDR3 reads CASSPQGKNEQFF. CDR3 DNA sequence: TGTGCCAGCAGCCCCCAGGGGAAGAATGAGCAGTTCTTC.

The CDR3 spells CASSLEQYTEAFF. CDR3 sequence (DNA): TGTGCCAGCAGCTTGGAACAGTACACTGAAGCTTTCTTT. This chain uses TRBV5-4 with TRBJ1-1, with D hard to call. Germline CDR1 is SGHNT and CDR2 is YYREEE (reference sequence). The CDR3 is made up of 13 amino acids. V lost 0 bases to trimming and J lost 3 bases, with 6 bases between them.

This clone came up once. One base away lies a much larger clone, so this may be a sequencing read error. Distinct nucleotide sequences in the sample also encode this CDR3. This rearrangement joins TRBV7-9 to TRBJ1-1; unclear D gene. CDR1 SEHNR and CDR2 FQNEAQ come from the germline V gene (reference sequence). V lost 0 bases and J 0 bases, leaving 2 bases between the germline ends. The CDR3 is made up of 13 amino acids. CDR3 bases: TGTGCCAGCAGCTTAGCTCTGAACACTGAAGCTTTCTTT. It codes for CASSLALNTEAFF.

The rearrangement uses TRBV13 and TRBJ2-1; 11 positions agree with TRBD1. V lost 2 bases, J lost 6 bases, and 9 bases stayed unmatched. This CDR3 has 17 amino acids. Germline CDR1 and CDR2: PRHDT and FYEKMQ (reference sequence). CDR3: CASSLRVGGTGGNEQFF. For the CDR3, the DNA is TGTGCCAGCAGCTTAAGGGTCGGCGGGACAGGGGGCAATGAGCAGTTCTTC.

V is TRBV5-4 and J is TRBJ2-2; 11 bases map to TRBD1. Germline lookup yields CDR1 SGHNT and CDR2 YYREEE (reference sequence). Trimming at V came to 0 bases and at J to 2 bases, leaving 3 bases not matched to a gene. The CDR3 totals 17 residues. The CDR3 nucleotides read TGTGCCAGCAGCTTGGCGGACAGGGGGCCCAACACCGGGGAGCTGTTTTTT. This translates into CASSLADRGPNTGELFF.

The J gene is TRBJ2-1, the V gene TRBV5-1, with 9 bases fitting TRBD1. CDR3 length: 15 residues. Germline V gene sequence: CDR1 SGHRS, CDR2 YFSETQ. The junction had 7 bases not matched to a gene; V was cut back by 1 base and J by 8 bases. CDR3 sequence (DNA): TGCGCCAGCAGCTTGTGGGACAGGGTTGTTGATGAGCAGTTCTTC. Amino acid sequence: CASSLWDRVVDEQFF. Variable domain in full (rest from reference TRBV5-1 and TRBJ2-1): KAGVTQTPRYLIKTRGQQVTLSCSPISGHRSVSWYQQTPGQGLQFLFEYFSETQRNKGNFPGRFSGRQFSNSRSEMNVSTLELGDSALYLCASSLWDRVVDEQFFGPGTRLTVL.

The chain employs TRBV15 and TRBJ1-2, with 7 bases that match TRBD1. The CDR3 is 16 residues long. Germline values: CDR1 LNHNV, CDR2 YYDKDF (reference sequence). V trimming: 0 bases; J trimming: 0 bases; junction bases outside the gene matches: 4. CDR3 sequence reads: CATSRDRGFSNYGYTF. Here the CDR3 DNA reads TGTGCCACCAGCAGAGACAGGGGGTTCTCTAACTATGGCTACACCTTC.

The chain's CDR3 is CASSPIHPQETQYF. The DNA of the CDR3 is TGTGCCAGCTCACCAATTCACCCTCAAGAGACCCAGTACTTC. The chain recombines TRBV18 with TRBJ2-5; D unresolved. V dropped 2 bases and J dropped 2 bases, with 9 bases sitting between them. This CDR3 has 14 residues. Germline lookup yields CDR1 KGHSH and CDR2 LQKENI. Full variable domain (rest looked up from reference TRBV18 and TRBJ2-5): NAGVMQNPRHLVRRRGQEARLRCSPMKGHSHVYWYRQLPEEGLKFMVYLQKENIIDESGMPKERFSAEFPKEGPSILRIQQVVRGDSAAYFCASSPIHPQETQYFGPGTRLLVL.

This rearrangement joins TRBV19 to TRBJ2-1; 13 bases match TRBD2. Trimming at V came to 5 bases and at J to 13 bases, leaving 5 bases not matched to a gene. Germline CDR1 is LNHDA and CDR2 is SQIVND (reference sequence). The CDR3 extends over 13 amino acids. The DNA for the CDR3 is TGTGCCAGTAGTTTAAGACTAGCGGGGGGCCAGTTCTTC. Protein product: CASSLRLAGGQFF. Combining the CDR3 with reference TRBV19 and TRBJ2-1 gives the whole variable domain DGGITQSPKYLFRKEGQNVTLSCEQNLNHDAMYWYRQDPGQGLRLIYYSQIVNDFQKGDIAEGYSVSREKKESFPLTVTSAQKNPTAFYLCASSLRLAGGQFFGPGTRLTVL.

The chain joins TRBV7-8 to TRBJ2-2; D is unclear. V gave up 4 bases and J gave up 5 bases, with 17 bases separating them. This CDR3 has 16 residues. Germline-derived CDR1 and CDR2 are SGHVS and FQNEAQ. The CDR3 here is CASSSAPGLGTGELFF. CDR3 bases: TGTGCCAGCAGCTCCGCCCCAGGTCTTGGTACCGGGGAGCTGTTTTTT.

The V and J genes are TRBV10-3 and TRBJ2-1, with 9 bases identical to TRBD1. CDR3 length: 15 amino acids. Germline trimming cut 2 bases from V and 6 bases from J; bases unmatched to any gene: 5. Per germline, CDR1 ENHRY and CDR2 SYGVKD. CDR3 coding DNA: TGTGCCATCAGTGAGAGGACAGGGGTTGGCAATGAGCAGTTCTTC. This gives the protein CAISERTGVGNEQFF.

V gene TRBV18 combines with J gene TRBJ1-1; the match to TRBD1 covers 9 bases. Germline values: CDR1 KGHSH, CDR2 LQKENI. CDR3 size: 14 residues. Trimming took 3 bases from V and 4 from J; bases not matched to a gene: 3. CDR3 sequence reads: CASSPDRGSTEAFF. CDR3 nucleotide sequence: TGTGCCAGCTCACCTGACAGGGGGTCCACTGAAGCTTTCTTT.

The chain has TRBV2 and TRBJ2-5; 11 bases are shared with TRBD2. V gave up 11 bases and J gave up 1 base; unmatched junction bases: 6. In germline, CDR1 is SNHLY, CDR2 FYNNEI. The CDR3 runs 14 residues. The chain's CDR3 is CAVGGLAAQETQYF. The CDR3 DNA sequence: TGTGCCGTGGGGGGACTAGCGGCCCAAGAGACCCAGTACTTC.

This chain uses TRBV2 with TRBJ2-1; TRBD1 matches 7 bases. The V gene end was trimmed by 4 bases and the J gene end by 12 bases; junction bases not matched to a gene: 9. The germline CDR1 and CDR2 sequences are SNHLY and FYNNEI. The length of the CDR3 is 13 residues. CDR3 sequence: CASSAGQKMGQFF. The CDR3 coding sequence is TGTGCCAGCAGTGCGGGACAGAAGATGGGGCAGTTCTTC.

The rearrangement links TRBV5-1 to TRBJ2-7; the D is unclear. The CDR3 length is 15 residues. Germline CDR1 and CDR2: SGHRS and YFSETQ. V dropped 0 bases and J dropped 2 bases, with 12 bases sitting between them. This chain's CDR3 is CASSLEATGPYEQYF. CDR3 DNA: TGCGCCAGCAGCTTGGAGGCGACCGGACCCTACGAGCAGTACTTC.